This is a list of T cell receptor beta chains from one sample in a study of T cells in Graves' hyperthyroidism and ophthalmopathy. MiXCR, run by TCRdb on the multiplex PCR reads, gives a single entry per CDR3 protein. Of 600,000 to 650,000 distinct CDR3 sequences in the sample, around 15% were seen once. Sequenced: blood. The receptor source for this set is a woman in her 30s with Graves' hyperthyroidism. CDR3s include the opening cysteine and the closing phenylalanine or tryptophan. A D gene is named only where the DNA matches it firmly. Size is stated for part of the rows, as once, few or many counts, or as a class when the clone is expanded.

d_gene | j_gene | v_gene | abundance | CDR3nt | CDR3aa
. | TRBJ2-7 | TRBV12-3/TRBV12-4 | many | TGTGCCAGCAGTTTAGCGGGTCACGAGCAGTACTTC | CASSLAGHEQYF
. | TRBJ2-1 | TRBV7-2 | many | TGTGCCAGCAGCTGGGACCGCGCCACCTACAATGAGCAGTTCTTC | CASSWDRATYNEQFF
TRBD1 | TRBJ2-5 | TRBV28 | many | TGTGCCAGCAGTGCGGGACAGGGGTCGGATGAGACCCAGTACTTC | CASSAGQGSDETQYF
TRBD2 | TRBJ2-7 | TRBV5-1 | . | TGCGCCAGCAGCTTGGGTGGCGGGGGAATCTACGAGCAGTACTTC | CASSLGGGGIYEQYF
TRBD2 | TRBJ2-5 | TRBV5-1 | . | TGCGCCAGCAGCTTGGGTCGGGGGGATGGAGAGACCCAGTACTTC | CASSLGRGDGETQYF
. | TRBJ2-5 | TRBV5-4 | once | TGTGCCAGCAGCCGGGAGCGGTACCAAGAGACCCAGTACTTC | CASSRERYQETQYF
. | TRBJ1-1 | TRBV29-1 | many | TGCAGCGTTCGCGAGGGAAAAGAAGCTTTCTTT | CSVREGKEAFF
. | TRBJ2-2 | TRBV20-1 | many | TGCAGTGCTAGGTCGAAGCGGAACACCGGGGAGCTGTTTTTT | CSARSKRNTGELFF
. | TRBJ2-7 | TRBV6-1 | few | TGTGCCAGCAGTTCATCCGGGCTTTCCTACGAGCAGTACTTC | CASSSSGLSYEQYF
. | TRBJ2-3 | TRBV10-3 | few | TGTGCCATCAGTGAGTACACAGATACGCAGTATTTT | CAISEYTDTQYF
TRBD1 | TRBJ1-1 | TRBV6-1 | many | TGTGCCAGCAGCGGACCCCGGGACAGGGTAATGGGCACTGAAGCTTTCTTT | CASSGPRDRVMGTEAFF
TRBD1 | TRBJ1-1 | TRBV10-1 | few | TGCGCCAGCAGTGATCGGGCAGGGGGAGCTGAAGCTTTCTTT | CASSDRAGGAEAFF
. | TRBJ1-1 | TRBV2 | many | TGTGCCAGCAGTGAAGAAACAGGGTCTGAAGCTTTCTTT | CASSEETGSEAFF
. | TRBJ1-1 | TRBV9 | . | TGTGCCAGCAGCGTAGAAGCTGACACTGAAGCTTTCTTT | CASSVEADTEAFF
. | TRBJ1-5 | TRBV28 | many | TGTGCCAGCAGTTTGACTGCGGGCAATCAGCCCCAGCATTTT | CASSLTAGNQPQHF
TRBD1 | TRBJ2-3 | TRBV3-1 | many | TGTGCCAGCAGCCTTGACAGGGCTAGCACAGATACGCAGTATTTT | CASSLDRASTDTQYF
. | TRBJ2-5 | TRBV4-1 | . | TGCGCCAGCAGCCTCTGGTCGGAGCTTCAAGAGACCCAGTACTTC | CASSLWSELQETQYF
. | TRBJ1-2 | TRBV7-3 | few | TGTGCCAGCAGCCCTGACCCGCACTATGGCTACACCTTC | CASSPDPHYGYTF
. | TRBJ2-7 | TRBV12-5 | . | TGTGCTAGTGGTTTGGTACTACAGCGGGAGCAGTACTTC | CASGLVLQREQYF
. | TRBJ2-7 | TRBV6-5 | many | TGTGCCAGCAGTTACTCGTCAGGCGGACTGCCCTACGAGCAGTACTTC | CASSYSSGGLPYEQYF
. | TRBJ2-7 | TRBV30 | many | TGTGCCTGGAGTGTTAGACAGTACGAGCAGTACTTC | CAWSVRQYEQYF
. | TRBJ1-1 | TRBV7-9 | many | TGTGCCAGCAGTCCAACCTCTGAAGCTTTCTTT | CASSPTSEAFF
TRBD2 | TRBJ2-3 | TRBV12-3/TRBV12-4 | many | TGTGCCAGCAGTCTGGGACTAGCGGATACGCAGTATTTT | CASSLGLADTQYF
TRBD2 | TRBJ2-7 | TRBV6-1 | many | TGTGCCAGCATCGGGACTAGCGGTTACGAGCAGTACTTC | CASIGTSGYEQYF
. | TRBJ2-7 | TRBV19 | few | TGTGCCAGTAGTATCTTCGCCGAGCAGTACTTC | CASSIFAEQYF
TRBD1 | TRBJ2-7 | TRBV5-8 | . | TGTGCCAGCAGCTTGGCCGGGACAGGGGACGAGCAGTACTTC | CASSLAGTGDEQYF
. | TRBJ1-1 | TRBV28 | many | TGTGCCAGCAGTCCGACCGGGACCCCAAACACTGAAGCTTTCTTT | CASSPTGTPNTEAFF
. | TRBJ1-5 | TRBV7-2 | many | TGTGCCAGCGCCGGGTGGAGCAATCAGCCCCAGCATTTT | CASAGWSNQPQHF
. | TRBJ1-1 | TRBV11-3 | many | TGTGCCAGCAGCTTAGGAGGTGGCCCTGGGACTGAAGCTTTCTTT | CASSLGGGPGTEAFF
TRBD1 | TRBJ1-2 | TRBV5-5 | . | TGCGCCAGCAGCCCCGGACAGGGAGAAGCCTATGGCTACACCTTC | CASSPGQGEAYGYTF
. | TRBJ1-1 | TRBV28 | many | TGTGCCAGCACCCCTAGTGGGACTGAAGCTCTCTTT | CASTPSGTEALF
TRBD2 | TRBJ2-7 | TRBV30 | many | TGTGCCTGGAGTGTAAAAGCGGGAGGCGAGCAGTACTTC | CAWSVKAGGEQYF
TRBD1 | TRBJ1-1 | TRBV5-1 | few | TGCGCCAGCAGTGTGGACAGGGGTGGCACTGAAGCTTTCTTT | CASSVDRGGTEAFF
TRBD1 | TRBJ1-4 | TRBV20-1 | few | TGCAGTGCTAGAGTAGGGACAGGGGTTGAAAAACTGTTTTTT | CSARVGTGVEKLFF
TRBD1 | TRBJ2-1 | TRBV12-3/TRBV12-4 | . | TGTGCCAGCACCCGACAGGGGATGAGCTCCTACAATGAGCAGTTCTTC | CASTRQGMSSYNEQFF
. | TRBJ2-5 | TRBV11-1 | many | TGTGCCAGCAGCTTAGTGACTAATCAAGAGACCCAGTACTTC | CASSLVTNQETQYF
. | TRBJ1-5 | TRBV15 | few | TGTGCCACCAGCAGAGATTACGGCAATCAGCCCCAGCATTTT | CATSRDYGNQPQHF
. | TRBJ1-1 | TRBV19 | few | TGTGCCAGTAGGTGGGGGACGAACACTGAAGCTTTCTTT | CASRWGTNTEAFF
TRBD1 | TRBJ2-1 | TRBV14 | . | TGTGCCAGCAGCCCTCGACAGGGGTACAATGAGCAGTTCTTC | CASSPRQGYNEQFF
TRBD1 | TRBJ2-7 | TRBV24-1 | many | TGTGCCACCAGTGATTCAAGACCCTACAGGGGACCCTACGAGCAGTACTTC | CATSDSRPYRGPYEQYF
. | TRBJ2-2 | TRBV6-2/TRBV6-3 | few | TGTGCCAGCAGTTACGACACGAGGAAGGCCGGGGAGCTGTTTTTT | CASSYDTRKAGELFF
. | TRBJ1-5 | TRBV30 | many | TGTGCCTGGAGTGATAGGGCTGACCAGCCCCAGCATTTT | CAWSDRADQPQHF
. | TRBJ2-2 | TRBV2 | many | TGTGCCAGCACAGCCCGCCGAGGGCCGAGCACCGGGGAGCTGTTTTTT | CASTARRGPSTGELFF
TRBD2 | TRBJ2-3 | TRBV7-3 | . | TGTGCCAGCAGCTTAACCAGCGGGGCCAGCACAGATACGCAGTATTTT | CASSLTSGASTDTQYF
. | TRBJ1-2 | TRBV12-3/TRBV12-4 | many | TGTGCCAGCAGCCGTATCTCCGGGACCAACTATGGCTACACCTTC | CASSRISGTNYGYTF
. | TRBJ2-2 | TRBV20-1 | . | TGCAGTGCTAGTGCCAGGGGGGAATACACCGGGGAGCTGTTTTTT | CSASARGEYTGELFF
. | TRBJ1-3 | TRBV18 | . | TGTGCCAGCTCACCTGCAGAAAGTTACGGAAACACCATATATTTT | CASSPAESYGNTIYF
. | TRBJ2-1 | TRBV5-1 | many | TGCGCCAGCAGCTTGGGGGCTGTCCCATGGGATGAGCAGTTCTTC | CASSLGAVPWDEQFF
TRBD1 | TRBJ2-7 | TRBV20-1 | many | TGCAGTGCGGCCAGGGGACAGGGGATCCACGAGCAGTACTTC | CSAARGQGIHEQYF
. | TRBJ2-3 | TRBV2 | many | TGTGCCAGCAGTCGCCGCAATACGCAGTATTTT | CASSRRNTQYF
. | TRBJ2-1 | TRBV6-2/TRBV6-3 | many | TGTGCCAGCAGACGACGGGGGGCCCCTCGCGATGAGCAGTTCTTC | CASRRRGAPRDEQFF
. | TRBJ2-4 | TRBV28 | many | TGTGCCAGCAGTTCGACAAGGAACAATGCTTACCGAGCCAAAAACATTCAGTACTTC | CASSSTRNNAYRAKNIQYF
. | TRBJ1-2 | TRBV7-2 | . | TGTGCCAGCAGCCCATCTATACGCTGTGGCTACACCTTC | CASSPSIRCGYTF
. | TRBJ2-7 | TRBV20-1 | few | TGCAGTGCTCTAGGGAAGGTCTACGAGCAGTACTTC | CSALGKVYEQYF
. | TRBJ1-6 | TRBV2 | . | TGTGCCAGCATCTGGACGGAGGATAATTCACCCCTCCACTTT | CASIWTEDNSPLHF